The text below deals with one T cell receptor (beta chain). This clone is termed medium-sized (0.01 to 0.1%). Its antigen remains undetermined. No clone much larger than this one lies a single base away; base qualities are absent. In this study, focal radiation therapy paired with CTLA-4 blockade (ipilimumab) was tested in patients who had chemo-refractory metastatic non-small-cell lung cancer. The trim is 2 bases for V and 1 base for J, with a gap of 6 bases between the germline ends. The germline V gene supplies CDR1 SGDLS and CDR2 YYNGEE. The CDR3 sequence holds 13 residues, the cysteine and phenylalanine included. Only the CDR3 region is kept as DNA, spanning 39 bases read in frame from base 1. The library was generated by the immunoSEQ multiplex PCR assay. TCRdb obtained this table from immuneACCESS and retained in-frame rearrangements with V and J assigned. These tables miss some clones; where compared with another copy, unresolved V genes account for less than half of the shortfall, and the remainder is unexplained. This sample lists some 92,000 clones; around 86% were detected once. About 3.5% of the sample belongs to the ten largest clones.

The data were obtained in a study of radiotherapy plus CTLA-4 blockade in lung cancer (dated 2018 in TCRdb). About the study as a whole: Objective responses occurred in 15% to 20% of enrolled patients, and around 30% achieved disease control. The paper as a whole reports these results and caveats: TCR clones derived from tumors expanded in peripheral blood after treatment with radiotherapy and ipilimumab. The strongest predictors of response were reported to be early dynamic shifts in blood T cell clones along with a rise in serum interferon-beta following radiation.

The sequence was collected from a human donor with non-small cell lung cancer who had a partial response to radiotherapy plus ipilimumab. The chain links TRBV9 with TRBJ1-1; a confident D gene designation cannot be given. The sequencing used peripheral blood, collected from a patient treated with radiotherapy plus ipilimumab. The DNA sequence is TGTGCCAGCAGCGTGGAGTCGAACACTGAAGCTTTCTTT. Its coded protein is CASSVESNTEAFF.